This T cell receptor (beta chain) was identified during a study of molecular identifiers for immune sequencing clone quantification. In regard to this clonotype: A junction boundary mismatches the germline segment, possibly from a read error.

MiXCR was run by TCRdb on the PCR reads, yielding one entry per CDR3 protein. The data hold around 480,000 distinct CDR3 sequences, with around 25% observed a single time. Germline V gives CDR1 DFQATT, CDR2 SNEGSKA (reference sequence). This CDR3 comprises 16 residues. This clonotype was sampled from a human donor in good health. Some libraries in this study had Jurkat cell RNA spiked in. The chain links TRBV20-1 to TRBJ1-1; D possibly corresponds to TRBD1 (6 bases). Sequenced sample: naive CD8+ T cells from blood, with Jurkat cell RNA spiked in. Subset noted: FACS-sorted CD8+CD4-CCR7+CD45RA+ naive T cells. The CDR3 loop reads CSARETPPDSDTEALF. CDR3 DNA sequence: TGCAGTGCTAGGGAGACGCCCCCGGACAGCGACACTGAAGCTCTCTTT.